Below are 16 T cell receptor beta chains sequenced from a single sample in a study of cytomegalovirus exposure and HLA in healthy donors. Profiled with immunoSEQ multiplex PCR; TCRdb holds only in-frame clones, not every one. The sample holds around 190,000 clones; about 81% are singletons and the top ten take around 1.3%. Sequenced input: PBMCs. The receptors here all came from a woman aged 25 to 39 in good health and CMV-seronegative.

The gene calls are TRBV11-2 and TRBJ2-7; D remains ambiguous. V gave up 4 bases and J gave up 7 bases, with 8 bases separating them. Germline V gives CDR1 SGHAT, CDR2 FQNNGV. This CDR3 region has 11 residues. The CDR3 loop reads CASSYSFEQYF. The CDR3, as DNA: TGTGCCAGCAGCTATAGTTTTGAGCAGTACTTC. Filled out from reference TRBV11-2 and TRBJ2-7, the complete variable domain reads EAGVAQSPRYKIIEKRQSVAFWCNPISGHATLYWYQQILGQGPKLLIQFQNNGVVDDSQLPKDRFSAERLKGVDSTLKIQPAKLEDSAVYLCASSYSFEQYFGPGTRLTVT.

The chain employs TRBV27 and TRBJ1-1, with 7 bases lining up with TRBD1. CDR1 MNHEY and CDR2 SMNVEV come from the germline V gene (reference sequence). The V and J ends lost 3 bases and 5 bases, in that order; junction bases with no gene match: 3. The CDR3 has 13 amino acids. The CDR3 DNA follows: TGTGCCAGCAGTTTTGGGACAGCAACTGAAGCTTTCTTT. Protein: CASSFGTATEAFF.

The genes are TRBV18 and TRBJ1-5; D is uncertain. Germline CDR1 KGHSH, CDR2 LQKENI. V lost 1 base to trimming and J lost 5 bases, with 12 bases between them. The CDR3 totals 15 residues. CDR3 amino acids: CASSPRSGGDQPQHF. The CDR3 DNA reads as TGTGCCAGCTCACCACGGTCAGGAGGCGATCAGCCCCAGCATTTT.

In its sample, this clone was seen once. This chain links TRBV25-1 with TRBJ2-3; D is ambiguous. Trimming shortened V by 1 base and J by 6 bases, and 5 bases separated the two germline ends. Looked up from germline, CDR1 is MGHDK and CDR2 is SYGVNS. This CDR3 comprises 12 residues. The CDR3 DNA follows: TGTGCCAGCAGTGAATCGCAGGATACGCAGTATTTT. Translating gives CASSESQDTQYF. Full variable domain (missing parts from reference TRBV25-1 and TRBJ2-3): EADIYQTPRYLVIGTGKKITLECSQTMGHDKMYWYQQDPGMELHLIHYSYGVNSTEKGDLSSESTVSRIRTEHFPLTLESARPSHTSQYLCASSESQDTQYFGPGTRLTVL.

The chain has TRBV30 and TRBJ1-5; 11 nucleotides align to TRBD1. Looked up from germline, CDR1 is GTSNPN and CDR2 is SVGIG (reference sequence). The CDR3 length is 15 residues. V trimming: 4 bases; J trimming: 1 base; junction bases outside the gene matches: 3. The CDR3 here is CAWKGQGVSNQPQHF. CDR3 in DNA: TGTGCCTGGAAGGGACAGGGGGTAAGCAATCAGCCCCAGCATTTT.

The rearrangement joins TRBV27 to TRBJ1-1; TRBD1 might be the D (5 bases). The CDR3 contains 12 residues. The V and J ends lost 7 bases and 0 bases respectively, with 6 bases between them. Germline V lookup: CDR1 MNHEY, CDR2 SMNVEV (reference sequence). The CDR3 nucleotides read TGTGCCAGCAAGACAGTGAACACTGAAGCTTTCTTT. It specifies CASKTVNTEAFF.

This sequence joins TRBV4-1 and TRBJ1-6; D possibly corresponds to TRBD1 (5 bases). Germline V gene sequence: CDR1 MGHRA, CDR2 YSYEKL. The ends were cut back, 4 bases at V and 5 bases at J, with 15 bases in the middle. The CDR3 extends over 16 amino acids. The CDR3 reads CASSLTTAADNSPLHF. CDR3 nucleotide sequence: TGCGCCAGCAGCCTTACGACAGCCGCTGATAATTCACCCCTCCACTTT.

V and J are TRBV7-4 and TRBJ1-4; D is undetermined. The germline CDR1 and CDR2 sequences are SGHVT and SQSDAQ. With 6 bases removed from V and 0 bases from J, the gap between germline ends came to 20 bases. This CDR3 comprises 18 residues. In DNA form, the CDR3 reads TGTGCCAGCAGAAGTGGACGGGAGAACATGTCAACTAATGAAAAACTGTTTTTT. Its translation is CASRSGRENMSTNEKLFF.

The chain combines TRBV6-1 with TRBJ2-7, with D unresolved. The CDR3 has 16 amino acids. The germline CDR1 and CDR2 sequences are MNHNS and SASEGT. Trimming took off 2 bases at V and 2 bases at J, with 16 bases between the two ends. CDR3 protein: CASSEQVTIEPYEQYF. The CDR3 region has the DNA TGTGCCAGCAGTGAACAGGTCACCATCGAACCCTACGAGCAGTACTTC.

The gene calls are TRBV5-1 and TRBJ2-5, with 8 positions matching TRBD2. The CDR3 runs to 17 residues. Trimming at V came to 0 bases and at J to 2 bases, leaving 9 bases not matched to a gene. Per germline, CDR1 SGHRS and CDR2 YFSETQ. The CDR3 loop is CASSLAGLVRSQETQYF. The CDR3 DNA follows: TGCGCCAGCAGCTTGGCGGGACTAGTCCGTTCACAAGAGACCCAGTACTTC.

The chain uses TRBV5-1 and TRBJ2-7; TRBD2 is a possible D gene (5 bases). CDR1 is SGHRS, CDR2 YFSETQ, per germline. V was trimmed by 1 base and J by 0 bases, leaving 11 bases between them. The CDR3 has 15 residues. CDR3 nucleotide sequence: TGCGCCAGCAGCTTGTATCCGGGAAACTCCTACGAGCAGTACTTC. Amino acids: CASSLYPGNSYEQYF. Full variable domain (missing parts from reference TRBV5-1 and TRBJ2-7): KAGVTQTPRYLIKTRGQQVTLSCSPISGHRSVSWYQQTPGQGLQFLFEYFSETQRNKGNFPGRFSGRQFSNSRSEMNVSTLELGDSALYLCASSLYPGNSYEQYFGPGTRLTVT.

There are many counts of this clone. This chain uses TRBV30 with TRBJ2-1, with D possibly TRBD2 on 5 matching bases. This CDR3 contains 14 residues. The ends were cut back, 2 bases at V and 5 bases at J, with 13 bases in the middle. Per germline, CDR1 GTSNPN and CDR2 SVGIG (reference sequence). This chain's CDR3 is CAWSTGLIHNEQFF. In nucleotides, the CDR3 is TGTGCCTGGAGTACCGGACTTATCCACAATGAGCAGTTCTTC.

This clone was counted a few times. The chain employs TRBV7-9 and TRBJ1-5, with TRBD1 as a possible D gene (6 bases). Per the germline V gene, CDR1 is SEHNR and CDR2 is FQNEAQ (reference sequence). The CDR3 has 13 residues. Trimming took 5 bases from V and 7 from J, leaving 12 bases between them. Written as DNA, the CDR3 is TGTGCCAGCAGCCCCAGGGGAGGGCAGCCCCAGCATTTT. Amino acid sequence: CASSPRGGQPQHF.

The J gene is TRBJ2-1, the V gene TRBV5-1, with 12 bases lining up with TRBD2. Germline lookup yields CDR1 SGHRS and CDR2 YFSETQ. J gave up 7 bases and V 3 bases, and 5 bases lay outside the gene matches. This CDR3 region has 15 residues. CDR3 DNA sequence: TGCGCCAGCAGCTACCAACTAGCGGGAGGTAATGAGCAGTTCTTC. It translates to CASSYQLAGGNEQFF.

V gene TRBV29-1 combines with J gene TRBJ2-1; 7 bases align to TRBD2. The CDR3 totals 14 residues. The V gene end was trimmed by 7 bases and the J gene end by 4 bases; junction bases not matched to a gene: 10. CDR1 and CDR2 (germline): SQVTM, ANQGSEA. CDR3: CSAPLAVGYNEQFF. As DNA, the CDR3 is TGCAGCGCGCCTCTAGCGGTTGGGTACAATGAGCAGTTCTTC.

The chain uses TRBV10-1 and TRBJ2-3; TRBD2 aligns across 12 bases. CDR1 and CDR2 (germline): WNHNN, SYGVQD (reference sequence). CDR3 size: 16 residues. Trimming at V came to 5 bases and at J to 3 bases, leaving 6 bases not matched to a gene. CDR3: CASSIGLAGFTDTQYF. CDR3 coding DNA: TGCGCCAGCAGTATCGGACTAGCGGGGTTTACAGATACGCAGTATTTT.